Described below is a single T cell receptor beta chain sequence and its context. No antigen is known for it. The read is 3 residues too short to cover the CDR3 end, so that end is filled in from the germline J gene. The CDR3 extends over 16 amino acids. V lost 4 bases to trimming and J lost 7 bases; unmatched junction nucleotides: 12. Germline V gene lookup returns CDR1 SGHRS and CDR2 YFSETQ. The sample belongs to a study of T cells in women clearing cervical HPV infection. Study at large: Women with histologically confirmed HPV16-related CIN3 or worse, 2 with invasive cancer, served as cases.

Assay used: immunoSEQ multiplex PCR; TCRdb lists only in-frame clones, some missing. The specimen's table records around 30,000 clones. Whole-study results and caveats: A classifier using richness and V gene abundances reached an AUC of 0.83. TRBV6-7 relative abundance averaged roughly 0.1% in cases and roughly 0.17% in controls.

Sequencing was carried out using blood buffy coat. The genes are TRBV5-1 and TRBJ2-1, with 9 bases fitting TRBD2. The clonotype was recovered from a woman aged 18-69 years with a cervical HPV16 infection that either progressed to CIN3+ or cleared (not recorded which). CDR3 DNA (partial): TGCGCCAGCAGCGGGGGAGCGGGAGGTGATTTGAATGAG. The encoded protein is CASSGGAGGDLNE. The full-length CDR3 reads as CASSGGAGGDLNEQFF.